The 8 T cell receptor beta chains given below trace back to one sample, sequenced in a study of CD8+ T cells in alopecia areata. In each case, RNA was isolated and then reverse transcribed into cDNA as the sequencing template. Only in-frame clones appear in the TCRdb table, and some are missing; sequencing was by immunoSEQ multiplex PCR. Here the sample spans around 210,000 clones, roughly 56% being singletons. The sample taken for sequencing was CD8+ T cells sorted from blood. These TCRs come from a human donor in good health.

The chain has TRBV27 and TRBJ1-1; D uncertain. V was clipped by 5 bases and J by 4 bases, with 11 bases between them. This CDR3 region has 13 residues. The germline V gene has CDR1 MNHEY and CDR2 SMNVEV (reference sequence). CDR3 in DNA: TGTGCCAGCAGTCCCGGCGGGTTCACTGAAGCTTTCTTT. This codes for CASSPGGFTEAFF.

CDR3: CASSGTLNEKLFF. In DNA, the CDR3 is TGTGCCAGCAGCGGGACACTTAATGAAAAACTGTTTTTT. The chain combines TRBV7-9 with TRBJ1-4; D is perhaps TRBD1 (6 bases). Trimming stripped 5 bases from V and 4 bases from J, with 8 bases between. Germline CDR1 SEHNR, CDR2 FQNEAQ (reference sequence). The CDR3 is made up of 13 amino acids.

The chain employs TRBV30 and TRBJ1-2; D is unclear. The CDR3 has 13 residues. Trimming left V 1 base short and J 4 bases short, with 10 bases between. Per germline, CDR1 GTSNPN and CDR2 SVGIG (reference sequence). The chain's CDR3 is CAWSGGRFYGYTF. In DNA, the CDR3 is TGTGCCTGGAGTGGAGGCAGGTTCTATGGCTACACCTTC. The full variable domain, rest sourced from reference TRBV30 and TRBJ1-2, is SQTIHQWPATLVQPVGSPLSLECTVEGTSNPNLYWYRQAAGRGLQLLFYSVGIGQISSEVPQNLSASRPQDRQFILSSKKLLLSDSGFYLCAWSGGRFYGYTFGSGTRLTVV.

This chain joins TRBV30 and TRBJ2-1, with D tentatively TRBD2 (6 bases). The CDR3 consists of 12 residues. CDR1 is GTSNPN and CDR2 is SVGIG in the germline V gene (reference sequence). The V end lost 2 bases, the J end lost 10 bases, and 12 bases lay between the germline ends. The CDR3 DNA reads TGTGCCTGGAGTCTCTCGGGGGTAGAGCAGTTCTTC. Translation gives CAWSLSGVEQFF.

The rearrangement joins TRBV29-1 to TRBJ1-2, with TRBD1 matching 7 bases. This CDR3 contains 13 residues. The germline gives CDR1 SQVTM, CDR2 ANQGSEA. V was clipped by 4 bases and J by 1 base; unmatched bases: 3. The CDR3 DNA reads as TGCAGCGTTGTCACAGGGGATAACTATGGCTACACCTTC. Translating it yields CSVVTGDNYGYTF.

J is TRBJ2-5 and V is TRBV10-3, with 8 bases that match TRBD2. J gave up 3 bases and V 6 bases, and 3 bases lay outside the gene matches. The germline CDR1 and CDR2 sequences are ENHRY and SYGVKD. This CDR3 spans 13 amino acids. CDR3 residues: CAISLTSEETQYF. The CDR3 DNA is TGTGCCATCAGCCTGACTAGCGAAGAGACCCAGTACTTC.

The chain carries TRBV27 and TRBJ2-2, with D unresolved. The CDR3 is 14 residues long. Trimming took 2 bases from V and 3 from J, leaving 7 bases between them. The germline gives CDR1 MNHEY, CDR2 SMNVEV (reference sequence). CDR3 DNA sequence: TGTGCCAGCAGTTTAGACACCGACACCGGGGAGCTGTTTTTT. Amino acid sequence: CASSLDTDTGELFF.

This clone has just one count. J is TRBJ2-1 and V is TRBV30, with TRBD2 identical over 10 bases. There are 15 residues in the CDR3. CDR1 and CDR2 (germline): GTSNPN, SVGIG (reference sequence). V was clipped by 2 bases and J by 3 bases; unmatched bases: 4. CDR3 protein: CAWSYLAGVYNEQFF. CDR3 bases: TGTGCCTGGAGTTACCTAGCGGGGGTCTACAATGAGCAGTTCTTC. Based on the CDR3 plus reference TRBV30 and TRBJ2-1, the full variable domain is SQTIHQWPATLVQPVGSPLSLECTVEGTSNPNLYWYRQAAGRGLQLLFYSVGIGQISSEVPQNLSASRPQDRQFILSSKKLLLSDSGFYLCAWSYLAGVYNEQFFGPGTRLTVL.